Below, 5 T cell receptor beta chains from the same sample are listed, as sequenced in a study of PD-1 blockade in mismatch repair-deficient tumors. This table comes from immunoSEQ multiplex PCR, and its TCRdb copy is limited to in-frame clones, with some not included. The data contain about 100,000 clones, 82% of them singletons. The starting material was peripheral blood, obtained around 8 months after starting pembrolizumab. All receptors come from an adult with mismatch repair-deficient cancer.

The genes are TRBV6-5 and TRBJ1-1; D remains ambiguous. CDR3 size: 14 residues. The V gene lost 5 bases and the J gene lost 1 base, with 11 bases spanning the gap. Germline V gene lookup returns CDR1 MNHEY and CDR2 SVGAGI. The CDR3 DNA is TGTGCCAGCAGTGTCTCCACCAAGAACACTGAAGCTTTCTTT. It specifies CASSVSTKNTEAFF.

V and J are TRBV2 and TRBJ2-3, with D unresolved. CDR1 and CDR2 from the germline V gene are SNHLY and FYNNEI. V lost 3 bases, J lost 3 bases, and 7 bases lay in between. The CDR3 contains 13 residues. Here the CDR3 reads CASSDGLTDTQYF. CDR3 bases: TGTGCCAGCAGTGACGGCTTGACAGATACGCAGTATTTT.

The chain couples TRBV7-3 to TRBJ1-2; TRBD1 agrees at 9 bases. V lost 3 bases and J lost 4; bases outside the gene matches: 6. The CDR3 runs 15 residues. Germline V lookup: CDR1 SGHTA, CDR2 FQGTGA. The CDR3 protein is CASSLAGQGSYGYTF. The CDR3 coding sequence is TGTGCCAGCAGCTTGGCGGGACAGGGAAGCTATGGCTACACCTTC.

The genes are TRBV7-2 and TRBJ2-3; D perhaps matches TRBD1 (6 bases). The germline CDR1 and CDR2 sequences are SGHTA and FQGNSA. With 3 bases removed from V and 4 bases from J, the gap between germline ends came to 20 bases. The CDR3 totals 17 residues. The CDR3 DNA follows: TGTGCCAGCAGCTTCCAACAAAGGACAGTGGGAGCAGATACGCAGTATTTT. This codes for CASSFQQRTVGADTQYF.

J is TRBJ2-7 and V is TRBV4-3; TRBD2 matches at 7 bases. Germline V gene data show CDR1 as LGHNA and CDR2 as YSLEER. The CDR3 runs 15 residues. V lost 6 bases and J lost 2; bases outside the gene matches: 10. CDR3 in DNA: TGCGCCAGCAGTCATAGTCCGGGAGGTACCTACGAGCAGTACTTC. Its protein is CASSHSPGGTYEQYF.